The following is a T cell receptor (beta chain) sequence with its context. Its antigen remains unknown. Trimming removed 5 bases at V and 9 bases at J, with 20 bases between. The germline gives CDR1 MNHEY, CDR2 SMNVEV (reference sequence). The CDR3 consists of 14 residues. Time point reported: blood from clinic visit 5 months post-surgery; TSC patient then seizure free. The source of the sample is a study of brain T cells in children with intractable seizures. General study results and limits: HCMV serostatus was not known, and viral specificity came from CDR3 similarity only.

Libraries were prepared by immunoSEQ multiplex PCR; TCRdb keeps only in-frame clonotypes and omits some of them. The repertoire has under 400,000 clones, over 90% of them found once; the top ten carry 5.7%. The chain carries TRBV27 and TRBJ2-7, with D possibly being TRBD2 (6 bases). This TCR was sampled from a boy under three years old with tuberous sclerosis and intractable seizures. The sequences come from peripheral blood, collected less than 6 months after surgery. The CDR3 loop reads CASSLPVGGRLQYF. CDR3 sequence (DNA): TGTGCCAGCAGTCTCCCAGTAGGAGGGAGGTTGCAGTACTTC.